The 11 T cell receptor beta chains listed next were all sequenced from one sample in a study of blood T cell repertoires in COVID-19. Produced via immunoSEQ multiplex PCR; TCRdb's table is partial and in-frame only. This table holds 130,000 or so clones, approximately 84% found once. Sequencing was done on a sample of peripheral blood. All receptors come from a woman aged 55-69 years with acute or convalescent COVID-19.

This rearrangement joins TRBV3-1 (or the pseudogene TRBV3-2) to TRBJ1-2; D remains unclear. V lost 2 bases, J lost 2 bases, and 12 bases lay in between. The CDR3 extends over 15 amino acids. Germline V gene data show CDR1 as LGHDT and CDR2 as YNNKEL (reference sequence). In DNA form, the CDR3 reads TGTGCCAGCAGCCAACTCATCGAAACAAACTATGGCTACACCTTC. Amino acid sequence: CASSQLIETNYGYTF.

This chain connects TRBV5-1 to TRBJ1-2, with D possibly matching TRBD1 (6 bases). Trimming stripped 4 bases from V and 8 bases from J, with 9 bases between. From germline, CDR1 is SGHRS and CDR2 YFSETQ. This CDR3 has 11 residues. The CDR3 region has the DNA TGCGCCAGCAGCGAGACAGGAGGCTACACCTTC. Translating it yields CASSETGGYTF.

This clone was counted only a few times. The V gene is TRBV7-9, the J gene TRBJ1-2; TRBD1 agrees at 7 bases. The length of the CDR3 is 13 residues. In germline, CDR1 is SEHNR, CDR2 FQNEAQ (reference sequence). V shed 8 bases, J shed 3 bases, and the junction held 6 bases outside the gene matches. The CDR3 is CASLATGDYGYTF. DNA for the CDR3: TGTGCCAGCTTGGCTACAGGGGACTATGGCTACACCTTC.

The chain has TRBV7-2 and TRBJ2-5, with TRBD1 as a possible D gene (6 bases). Per germline, CDR1 SGHTA and CDR2 FQGNSA. This CDR3 is 16 amino acids long. V lost 1 base, J lost 4 bases, and 16 bases lay in between. CDR3 in DNA: TGTGCCAGCAGCTTAGGGGTGGGGGCAGGGCGAGAGACCCAGTACTTC. Translating gives CASSLGVGAGRETQYF.

Notes on this clone: Compared with germline, one end of the junction differs, possibly owing to a read error. The CDR3 region is CASSEKSHLISGYGCTF. CDR3 coding DNA: TGTGCCAGCAGTGAAAAGTCCCACCTCATTTCGGGGTATGGCTGCACCTTC. The chain has TRBV2 and TRBJ1-2; D gene ambiguous. Germline values: CDR1 SNHLY, CDR2 FYNNEI. CDR3 size: 17 residues.

The rearrangement links TRBV5-6 to TRBJ1-2, with TRBD1 as a possible D gene (6 bases). Trimming cost V 0 bases and J 8 bases, with 14 bases left between them. There are 14 residues in the CDR3. Per the germline V gene, CDR1 is SGHDT and CDR2 is YYEEEE. CDR3 sequence: CASSLGQAMFGYTF. CDR3 DNA: TGTGCCAGCAGCTTGGGACAGGCGATGTTCGGCTACACCTTC.

This clone was seen a few times. The chain carries TRBV30 and TRBJ1-1; maybe TRBD1 (5 bases). Deletions cut 3 bases from V and 6 bases from J, with 20 bases between. CDR3 length: 15 amino acids. The germline V gene encodes CDR1 GTSNPN and CDR2 SVGIG (reference sequence). CDR3 amino acids: CAWRWAGYYGAEAFF. DNA for the CDR3: TGTGCCTGGAGGTGGGCAGGGTACTATGGGGCTGAAGCTTTCTTT.

The gene calls are TRBV30 and TRBJ2-6; D ambiguous. The V gene lost 0 bases and the J gene lost 3 bases, with 12 bases spanning the gap. This CDR3 has 16 residues. Germline V gives CDR1 GTSNPN, CDR2 SVGIG (reference sequence). The CDR3 loop is CAWSVQGVVGANVLTF. The CDR3 bases are TGTGCCTGGAGTGTACAAGGAGTTGTTGGGGCCAACGTCCTGACTTTC.

There are a few counts of this clone. V and J are TRBV9 and TRBJ2-1; D call uncertain. Germline-derived CDR1 and CDR2 are SGDLS and YYNGEE. Trimming removed 0 bases at V and 6 bases at J, with 10 bases between. The CDR3 loop spans 14 amino acids. CDR3 bases: TGTGCCAGCAGCGTAGATCCCAGAAGCAATGAGCAGTTCTTC. Residues: CASSVDPRSNEQFF.

J is TRBJ1-1 and V is TRBV11-2, with D tentatively TRBD1 (5 bases). V was cut by 4 bases and J by 5 bases, with 14 bases left in between. The CDR3 has 14 amino acids. CDR1 and CDR2 from the germline V gene are SGHAT and FQNNGV. CDR3 sequence: CASSSSWGPTEAFF. The CDR3, as DNA: TGTGCCAGCAGCTCCTCGTGGGGCCCGACTGAAGCTTTCTTT. Full variable domain (remainder filled in from reference TRBV11-2 and TRBJ1-1): EAGVAQSPRYKIIEKRQSVAFWCNPISGHATLYWYQQILGQGPKLLIQFQNNGVVDDSQLPKDRFSAERLKGVDSTLKIQPAKLEDSAVYLCASSSSWGPTEAFFGQGTRLTVV.

This clone was recorded only once. J is TRBJ1-1 and V is TRBV10-3, with 9 bases matching TRBD1. The CDR3 covers 14 residues. Germline V lookup: CDR1 ENHRY, CDR2 SYGVKD. Germline trimming cut 11 bases from V and 2 bases from J; bases unmatched to any gene: 9. As DNA, the CDR3 is TGTGCCTCACTAGGACAGGGGAGAAACACTGAAGCTTTCTTT. Amino acid sequence: CASLGQGRNTEAFF.